Listed below are T cell receptor beta chains from one sample, sequenced in a study of T cell repertoires in cytomegalovirus infection. TCRdb re-derived calls from the reads in MiXCR, one entry per CDR3 protein. The table includes hundreds of thousands of distinct CDR3 sequences, 17% detected once. The sequenced sample was PBMCs. The receptors were gathered from a human donor in good health (CMV status not recorded). Some clones in this sample may be carry-over from other donors' samples. Both conserved end residues are part of each CDR3. The D gene is left open where the match is weak. Expanded clones get a size class; other rows say once, few or many, or leave the size out.

V gene	clone size	J gene	D gene	CDR3 DNA	CDR3 protein
TRBV20-1	-	TRBJ1-1	-	TGCAGTGCTATGTCGGCATACGAAGCTTTCTTT	CSAMSAYEAFF
TRBV7-2	many	TRBJ1-3	-	TGTGCCAGCAGCTCTGAGGGGGGAAGAATCTCTGCCGGAAACACCATATATTTT	CASSSEGGRISAGNTIYF
TRBV7-9	many	TRBJ2-3	TRBD2	TGTGCCAGCAGCCGGGAGGGGGGCACGCAGTATTTT	CASSREGGTQYF
TRBV20-1	few	TRBJ2-7	-	TGCAGTGCTGGGGGGCTATGGACGGGCACCTACGAGCAGTACTTC	CSAGGLWTGTYEQYF
TRBV5-1	-	TRBJ2-5	-	TGCGCCAGCAGCGAATGGCCGGGGGCTGGGGAGACCCAGTACTTC	CASSEWPGAGETQYF
TRBV12-3/TRBV12-4	few	TRBJ2-5	-	TGTGCCAGCAGTTTGTTCCCAGGATCCACACAAGAGACCCAGTACTTC	CASSLFPGSTQETQYF
TRBV28	-	TRBJ1-4	TRBD1	TGTGCCAGCAGCCCCGGGACAGGGGCCTATGCAACTAATGAAAAACTGTTTTTT	CASSPGTGAYATNEKLFF
TRBV29-1	once	TRBJ2-3	-	TGCAGCGTTGAAGGGGTAGAGGGCGATACGCAGTATTTT	CSVEGVEGDTQYF
TRBV7-2	many	TRBJ1-3	TRBD1	TGTGCCAGCAGCCCTAGACAGGGGACCAACACCATATATTTT	CASSPRQGTNTIYF
TRBV7-9	many	TRBJ2-1	-	TGTGCCAGCAGCTTTTCGTACAATGAGCAGTTCTTC	CASSFSYNEQFF
TRBV7-6	few	TRBJ1-2	-	TGTGCCAGCAGCAGGGGGACTTCCCCGTGGGGCTACACCTTC	CASSRGTSPWGYTF
TRBV18	-	TRBJ2-7	-	TGTGCCAGCTCACCATGGTTGACCAGGGAGTACGAGCAGTACTTC	CASSPWLTREYEQYF
TRBV7-8	-	TRBJ1-1	-	TGTGCCAGCAGCTTATTGGTACGCACTGAAGCTTTCTTT	CASSLLVRTEAFF
TRBV7-2	few	TRBJ1-2	-	TGTGCCAGCAGCTTTGCGACCTATGGCTACACCTTC	CASSFATYGYTF
TRBV5-1	-	TRBJ1-1	-	TGCGCCAGCAGCCCGGTGGAGGGAGGAAACACTGAAGCTTTCTTT	CASSPVEGGNTEAFF
TRBV6-1	few	TRBJ1-3	TRBD1	TGTGCCAGCAGATCCGACAGGGGGGTTTCTAGAAACACCATATATTTT	CASRSDRGVSRNTIYF